A single sample gave rise to the 26 T cell receptor beta chains below, sequenced in a study of T cell repertoires in ileal Crohn's disease. Clones were read by immunoSEQ multiplex PCR, and TCRdb kept only the in-frame ones, dropping some. The table records around 1,600 clones, about 81% of them present only once. Sequencing used ileal tissue. These receptors all come from an adult with Crohn's disease.

J is TRBJ1-1 and V is TRBV6-5; no reliable D call. Trimming pared 2 bases from V and 1 base from J, leaving 5 bases between. The CDR3 extends over 13 amino acids. The germline gives CDR1 MNHEY, CDR2 SVGAGI. CDR3 nucleotides: TGTGCCAGCAGTTACCGGAGGAACACTGAAGCTTTCTTT. Its translation is CASSYRRNTEAFF.

The rearrangement joins TRBV5-1 to TRBJ1-5, with 9 positions matching TRBD1. The CDR3 runs to 16 residues. The germline CDR1 and CDR2 sequences are SGHRS and YFSETQ. J gave up 6 bases and V 1 base, and 8 bases lay outside the gene matches. The CDR3 DNA reads TGCGCCAGCAGCTTGAACGGACAGGGGTTAGGTCAGCCCCAGCATTTT. Amino acid sequence: CASSLNGQGLGQPQHF.

This sequence joins TRBV15 and TRBJ1-4; D possibly corresponds to TRBD1 (6 bases). Per the germline V gene, CDR1 is LNHNV and CDR2 is YYDKDF (reference sequence). The CDR3 is 16 amino acids. V was trimmed by 1 base and J by 0 bases, leaving 9 bases between them. This CDR3 is CATSRAQGATNEKLFF. CDR3 sequence (DNA): TGTGCCACCAGCAGAGCACAGGGTGCAACTAATGAAAAACTGTTTTTT.

Remarks on this clone: The junction departs from germline at one end; a sequencing error may be responsible. Other DNA variants within this sample encode the same CDR3. V usage is TRBV19 and J usage is TRBJ1-6; D is possibly TRBD1 (5 bases). CDR1 and CDR2 (germline): LNHDA, SQIVND (reference sequence). CDR3 length equals 17 residues. DNA of the CDR3: TGTGCCAGTAGCCCCCTGGGGGGGAGCTCCTATAATTCCCCCCTCCACTTT. It encodes CASSPLGGSSYNSPLHF. The complete variable domain, with remaining parts taken from reference TRBV19 and TRBJ1-6, reads DGGITQSPKYLFRKEGQNVTLSCEQNLNHDAMYWYRQDPGQGLRLIYYSQIVNDFQKGDIAEGYSVSREKKESFPLTVTSAQKNPTAFYLCASSPLGGSSYNSPLHFGNGTRLTVT.

The chain is built from TRBV27 and TRBJ1-4; D is uncertain. The CDR3 length is 11 residues. Germline V CDR1 and CDR2: MNHEY, SMNVEV (reference sequence). V lost 7 bases and J lost 6, with 6 bases in between. The CDR3 reads CASIPDEKLFF. In DNA form, the CDR3 reads TGTGCCAGCATCCCAGATGAAAAACTGTTTTTT.

V and J are TRBV5-6 and TRBJ1-2; TRBD1 matches 9 bases. V was pared by 2 bases and J by 4 bases, with 9 bases of the junction left unmatched. This CDR3 is built from 16 residues. Germline V lookup: CDR1 SGHDT, CDR2 YYEEEE. The CDR3 coding sequence is TGTGCCAGCAGCTTCTTAGGACGGACAGGGGTCTATGGCTACACCTTC. This encodes CASSFLGRTGVYGYTF.

The chain has TRBV11-2 and TRBJ2-7; a weak D match, TRBD1 (6 bases). The ends were cut back, 2 bases at V and 1 base at J, with 12 bases in the middle. Per germline, CDR1 SGHAT and CDR2 FQNNGV. The CDR3 loop spans 15 amino acids. The CDR3 here is CASSLIFGQSYEQYF. The CDR3 DNA reads as TGTGCCAGCAGCTTAATCTTCGGACAGTCCTACGAGCAGTACTTC.

The chain is built from TRBV7-9 and TRBJ1-2, with 8 bases lining up with TRBD1. V was pared by 5 bases and J by 8 bases, with 10 bases of the junction left unmatched. CDR3 length: 14 amino acids. The V gene's germline CDR1 is SEHNR and CDR2 FQNEAQ (reference sequence). As DNA, the CDR3 is TGTGCCAGCAGCCAAGCGGCAGGGGGCGGCGGCTACACCTTC. Protein product: CASSQAAGGGGYTF.

The rearrangement links TRBV7-2 to TRBJ1-2, with TRBD1 matching over 9 bases. This CDR3 spans 14 amino acids. Germline-derived CDR1 and CDR2 are SGHTA and FQGNSA. Germline trimming cut 8 bases from V and 4 bases from J; bases unmatched to any gene: 8. CDR3 sequence reads: CASSNRDRAYGYTF. The CDR3, as DNA: TGTGCCAGCTCAAACCGGGACAGGGCCTATGGCTACACCTTC.

V usage is TRBV15 and J usage is TRBJ2-7; D gene unclear. The V end lost 5 bases, the J end lost 7 bases, and 12 bases lay between the germline ends. Germline CDR1 is LNHNV and CDR2 is YYDKDF (reference sequence). The CDR3 spans 12 residues. The chain's CDR3 is CATSFQDREQYF. CDR3 sequence (DNA): TGTGCCACCAGCTTTCAGGATCGGGAGCAGTACTTC.

The chain is built from TRBV27 and TRBJ2-6; D remains ambiguous. CDR3 length: 19 amino acids. Trimming cost V 6 bases and J 0 bases, with 21 bases left between them. The germline V gene has CDR1 MNHEY and CDR2 SMNVEV (reference sequence). CDR3 sequence reads: CASSLTAPTESSGANVLTF. As DNA, the CDR3 is TGTGCCAGCAGCCTGACCGCCCCGACGGAGAGCTCTGGGGCCAACGTCCTGACTTTC.

CDR3 DNA sequence: TGTGCCAGCACCCTATCGGAGGCTGACACTGAAGCTTTCTTT. Protein product: CASTLSEADTEAFF. The rearrangement links TRBV2 to TRBJ1-1; no clear D. With 7 bases removed from V and 3 bases from J, the gap between germline ends came to 15 bases. The CDR3 is made up of 14 amino acids. In germline, CDR1 is SNHLY, CDR2 FYNNEI.

J is TRBJ1-5 and V is TRBV2, with a weak D call TRBD1 (5 bases). Germline V gene sequence: CDR1 SNHLY, CDR2 FYNNEI. CDR3 size: 15 residues. The germline V and J ends were trimmed by 8 bases and 2 bases, with 16 bases remaining between them. CDR3 region: CASYISGVGNQPQHF. The CDR3 nucleotides read TGTGCCAGCTATATATCGGGGGTTGGCAATCAGCCCCAGCATTTT. The complete variable domain, with remaining parts taken from reference TRBV2 and TRBJ1-5, reads EPEVTQTPSHQVTQMGQEVILRCVPISNHLYFYWYRQILGQKVEFLVSFYNNEISEKSEIFDDQFSVERPDGSNFTLKIRSTKLEDSAMYFCASYISGVGNQPQHFGDGTRLSIL.

The chain couples TRBV11-2 to TRBJ2-2; perhaps TRBD2 as D (5 bases). Germline CDR1 and CDR2: SGHAT and FQNNGV. The CDR3 is 16 amino acids. Between the trimmed V and J ends, which lost 6 bases and 2 bases, there was a span of 16 bases. Here the CDR3 DNA reads TGTGCCAGCAGACCATACGGGGTTTTTAACACCGGGGAGCTGTTTTTT. Residues: CASRPYGVFNTGELFF.

This chain uses TRBV9 with TRBJ1-1; D is possibly TRBD1 (5 bases). V shed 0 bases and J shed 2 bases, with 8 bases lying between them. The CDR3 sequence is 14 residues long. Germline-derived CDR1 and CDR2 are SGDLS and YYNGEE. CDR3 nucleotide sequence: TGTGCCAGCAGCGTAGCCAGGGTAAACACTGAAGCTTTCTTT. Its translation is CASSVARVNTEAFF.

The rearrangement joins TRBV4-3 to TRBJ2-1; a weak D match, TRBD2 (7 bases). Trimming took off 2 bases at V and 9 bases at J, with 17 bases between the two ends. CDR3 length equals 15 residues. Germline CDR1 and CDR2: LGHNA and YSLEER. CDR3 protein: CASSQSWGGLGEQFF. CDR3 DNA sequence: TGCGCCAGCAGCCAATCCTGGGGGGGGCTAGGTGAGCAGTTCTTC.

The V call is TRBV6-6, the J call TRBJ2-1; TRBD1 agrees at 7 bases. CDR1 and CDR2 from the germline V gene are MNHNY and SVGAGI (reference sequence). The junction had 7 bases not matched to a gene; V was cut back by 5 bases and J by 3 bases. The CDR3 spans 15 residues. For the CDR3, the DNA is TGTGCCAGCAGTCGCCAAGGGGGCAGCTACAATGAGCAGTTCTTC. This translates into CASSRQGGSYNEQFF.

The genes are TRBV20-1 and TRBJ2-5; D is possibly TRBD1 (5 bases). This CDR3 spans 11 amino acids. The germline V gene encodes CDR1 DFQATT and CDR2 SNEGSKA (reference sequence). The V gene lost 5 bases and the J gene lost 5 bases, with 9 bases spanning the gap. The CDR3 is CSAPNRETQYF. For the CDR3, the DNA is TGCAGTGCTCCAAACAGGGAGACCCAGTACTTC.

This chain uses TRBV28 with TRBJ2-7; possible D gene TRBD1, 6 bases. Trimming took off 6 bases at V and 4 bases at J, with 10 bases between the two ends. The CDR3 runs 12 residues. Germline CDR1 and CDR2: MDHEN and SYDVKM. CDR3 sequence (DNA): TGTGCCAGCAGCCGGACAGAATACGAGCAGTACTTC. This codes for CASSRTEYEQYF.

The chain employs TRBV28 and TRBJ2-7, with TRBD2 as a possible D gene (6 bases). V lost 6 bases and J lost 3, with 15 bases in between. The CDR3 length is 14 residues. Germline CDR1 and CDR2: MDHEN and SYDVKM. The chain's CDR3 is CASSESAGHYEQYF. CDR3 DNA sequence: TGTGCCAGCAGCGAGTCCGCGGGGCACTACGAGCAGTACTTC.

This rearrangement joins TRBV7-8 to TRBJ1-6; D is uncertain. The CDR3 runs 14 residues. From germline, CDR1 is SGHVS and CDR2 FQNEAQ. V lost 3 bases, J lost 7 bases, and 10 bases lay in between. The CDR3 is CASSFGSDNSPLHF. The CDR3 nucleotides are TGTGCCAGCAGCTTTGGGAGCGACAATTCACCCCTCCACTTT. The whole variable domain, filled in from reference TRBV7-8 and TRBJ1-6, reads GAGVSQSPRYKVAKRGQDVALRCDPISGHVSLFWYQQALGQGPEFLTYFQNEAQLDKSGLPSDRFFAERPEGSVSTLKIQRTQQEDSAVYLCASSFGSDNSPLHFGNGTRLTVT.

The V call is TRBV4-1, the J call TRBJ2-2, with TRBD1 matching 8 bases. J lost 1 base, V lost 2 bases, and 3 bases had no gene match. CDR1 is MGHRA and CDR2 is YSYEKL in the germline V gene. The CDR3 is 16 residues long. The CDR3 reads CASSQIGQGNTGELFF. The CDR3 nucleotides are TGCGCCAGCAGCCAAATAGGACAGGGGAACACCGGGGAGCTGTTTTTT.

The chain recombines TRBV7-9 with TRBJ2-2; possibly TRBD1 for D (6 bases). The CDR3 contains 14 residues. Germline CDR1 SEHNR, CDR2 FQNEAQ (reference sequence). The V end lost 6 bases, the J end lost 8 bases, and 16 bases lay between the germline ends. Here the CDR3 reads CASSLGAESGELFF. CDR3 in DNA: TGTGCCAGCAGTTTGGGGGCGGAATCAGGGGAGCTGTTTTTT.

This clone turned up a few times. This rearrangement joins TRBV5-1 to TRBJ2-1, with 7 bases that match TRBD2. The CDR3 runs to 15 residues. The germline V gene encodes CDR1 SGHRS and CDR2 YFSETQ. With V trimmed by 4 bases and J by 4 bases, 8 bases remained unmatched. CDR3: CASSLGGSFYNEQFF. DNA for the CDR3: TGCGCCAGCAGCCTGGGAGGGTCTTTTTACAATGAGCAGTTCTTC. Complete variable domain (other parts from reference TRBV5-1 and TRBJ2-1): KAGVTQTPRYLIKTRGQQVTLSCSPISGHRSVSWYQQTPGQGLQFLFEYFSETQRNKGNFPGRFSGRQFSNSRSEMNVSTLELGDSALYLCASSLGGSFYNEQFFGPGTRLTVL.

The count of this clone is one. The chain couples TRBV9 to TRBJ1-3; 11 bases fit TRBD1. Looked up from germline, CDR1 is SGDLS and CDR2 is YYNGEE. With 0 bases clipped from V and 4 bases from J, the junction kept 3 bases outside the gene matches. The CDR3 has 16 amino acids. The CDR3 region has the DNA TGTGCCAGCAGCGTAGGGACAGGGGGCGCAGGAAACACCATATATTTT. This gives the protein CASSVGTGGAGNTIYF.

The chain joins TRBV19 to TRBJ1-2; possibly TRBD1 for D (6 bases). Looked up from germline, CDR1 is LNHDA and CDR2 is SQIVND (reference sequence). Trimming took off 9 bases at V and 8 bases at J, with 16 bases between the two ends. The CDR3 is 12 residues long. The CDR3 DNA follows: TGTGCCAGGGGCGGGGGGCGCAAAGGCTACACCTTC. Amino acids: CARGGGRKGYTF.